Each of the 22 T cell receptor beta chains below was sequenced from the same sample in a study of control samples from healthy donors and cancer patients. Here immunoSEQ multiplex PCR was the method, and the copy in TCRdb shows in-frame clones only, minus some. Of 350,000 to 450,000 clones in the sample, 90% were seen once. Sequencing was carried out using PBMCs. The receptors shown here come from a middle-aged man with head and neck cancer.

This rearrangement joins TRBV5-1 to TRBJ2-7; 7 bases map to TRBD1. Trimming removed 2 bases from V and 6 bases from J; junction bases left unmatched: 8. Germline lookup yields CDR1 SGHRS and CDR2 YFSETQ. This CDR3 spans 14 amino acids. The DNA of the CDR3 is TGCGCCAGCAGCTTCACGCTCCAGGGGGTCGAGCAGTACTTC. It encodes CASSFTLQGVEQYF. The full variable domain, its missing parts supplied by reference TRBV5-1 and TRBJ2-7, is KAGVTQTPRYLIKTRGQQVTLSCSPISGHRSVSWYQQTPGQGLQFLFEYFSETQRNKGNFPGRFSGRQFSNSRSEMNVSTLELGDSALYLCASSFTLQGVEQYFGPGTRLTVT.

The genes are TRBV7-3 and TRBJ2-7; 7 positions match TRBD2. Germline V gives CDR1 SGHTA, CDR2 FQGTGA. The junction had 9 bases not matched to a gene; V was cut back by 5 bases and J by 5 bases. The CDR3 is 14 residues long. For the CDR3, the DNA is TGTGCCAGCAGCCCCGGACTAGAGACGGACGAGCAGTACTTC. This codes for CASSPGLETDEQYF.

For this clone: This CDR3 is also generated by other DNA sequences in the sample. The chain combines TRBV6-5 with TRBJ2-2; D uncertain. This CDR3 has 12 residues. Germline CDR1 is MNHEY and CDR2 is SVGAGI. Trimming stripped 6 bases from V and 2 bases from J, with 4 bases between. CDR3 nucleotides: TGTGCCAGCAGCCGTAACACCGGGGAGCTGTTTTTT. It translates to CASSRNTGELFF.

This chain connects TRBV6-6 to TRBJ1-1, with 12 bases fitting TRBD1. With V trimmed by 5 bases and J by 11 bases, 12 bases remained unmatched. From germline, CDR1 is MNHNY and CDR2 SVGAGI (reference sequence). The CDR3 is 15 residues long. The CDR3 DNA is TGTGCCAGCAGTACGGGGGGGACAGGGGGCTTGGGCGCTTTCTTT. This encodes CASSTGGTGGLGAFF.

This chain uses TRBV7-8 with TRBJ2-4; no definite D call. The CDR3 is made up of 14 amino acids. CDR1 and CDR2 from the germline V gene are SGHVS and FQNEAQ. V was shortened by 3 bases and J by 0 bases, with 6 bases between the two germline ends. As DNA, the CDR3 is TGTGCCAGCAGCTTCTCCCAAGCCAAAAACATTCAGTACTTC. Protein product: CASSFSQAKNIQYF.

The chain recombines TRBV23-1 with TRBJ1-5, with D hard to call. TRBV23-1 is annotated as an ORF whose role is uncertain. CDR3 length equals 18 residues. V lost 3 bases, J lost 1 base, and 19 bases lay in between. CDR3: CASSHTLPGSTSNQPQHF. The CDR3 DNA follows: TGCGCCAGCAGTCATACATTACCGGGATCCACAAGCAATCAGCCCCAGCATTTT.

The chain links TRBV23-1 to TRBJ1-5, with D possibly TRBD1 on 5 matching bases. TRBV23-1 is filed as an ORF, its function uncertain. The CDR3 extends over 19 amino acids. Trimming stripped 1 base from V and 0 bases from J, with 19 bases between. Here the CDR3 reads CASSQCQGRRGYSNQPQHF. The DNA of the CDR3 is TGCGCCAGCAGTCAATGCCAGGGTCGACGGGGCTATAGCAATCAGCCCCAGCATTTT.

The chain recombines TRBV27 with TRBJ2-1, with 9 positions matching TRBD1. CDR3 length: 16 amino acids. With V trimmed by 6 bases and J by 1 base, 7 bases remained unmatched. Germline values: CDR1 MNHEY, CDR2 SMNVEV (reference sequence). CDR3 coding DNA: TGTGCCAGCAGGGGATCGGGGACAGGGTCCTACAATGAGCAGTTCTTC. Translation gives CASRGSGTGSYNEQFF.

The CDR3 here is CASSLRPTPYEQYF. The CDR3 DNA reads as TGTGCCAGCAGCCTACGACCGACACCCTACGAGCAGTACTTC. V usage is TRBV3-1 (or the pseudogene TRBV3-2) and J usage is TRBJ2-7; no definite D call. Per germline, CDR1 LGHDT and CDR2 YNNKEL (reference sequence). This CDR3 has 14 residues. V shed 4 bases and J shed 2 bases, with 12 bases lying between them.

This sequence joins TRBV7-9 and TRBJ2-3; TRBD2 matches 13 bases. The CDR3 totals 18 residues. From germline, CDR1 is SEHNR and CDR2 FQNEAQ (reference sequence). Unmatched junction bases numbered 5, after V lost 0 bases and J lost 2 bases. CDR3 DNA sequence: TGTGCCAGCAGCTTAGCACCGGGACTAGCGGGGTTCACAGATACGCAGTATTTT. It translates to CASSLAPGLAGFTDTQYF. The variable domain in full, with the rest retrieved from reference TRBV7-9 and TRBJ2-3, is DTGVSQNPRHKITKRGQNVTFRCDPISEHNRLYWYRQTLGQGPEFLTYFQNEAQLEKSRLLSDRFSAERPKGSFSTLEIQRTEQGDSAMYLCASSLAPGLAGFTDTQYFGPGTRLTVL.

The chain uses TRBV6-2 or TRBV6-3 and TRBJ2-3; D gene unclear. V gave up 2 bases and J gave up 4 bases, with 13 bases separating them. This CDR3 is 15 amino acids long. Germline lookup yields CDR1 MNHEY and CDR2 SVGEGT. The CDR3 protein is CASSYPRVGADTQYF. The CDR3 DNA reads TGTGCCAGCAGTTACCCTAGGGTCGGTGCAGATACGCAGTATTTT.

This rearrangement joins TRBV5-8 to TRBJ2-7, with D unresolved. Germline loops: CDR1 SGHTS, CDR2 YDEGEE. V was shortened by 2 bases and J by 4 bases, with 4 bases between the two germline ends. This CDR3 is built from 11 residues. CDR3 coding DNA: TGTGCCAGCAGCTTAGGGTACGAGCAGTACTTC. Amino acids: CASSLGYEQYF.

The chain has TRBV3-1 (or the pseudogene TRBV3-2) and TRBJ2-3; D is ambiguous. Trimming pared 2 bases from V and 5 bases from J, leaving 11 bases between. There are 14 residues in the CDR3. Germline-derived CDR1 and CDR2 are LGHDT and YNNKEL (reference sequence). This CDR3 reads CASSQITARDTQYF. DNA of the CDR3: TGTGCCAGCAGCCAAATCACGGCGAGAGATACGCAGTATTTT.

The chain couples TRBV5-6 to TRBJ2-7; 8 bases match TRBD1. After removal of 5 bases from V and 0 bases from J, the junction contained 13 bases not matched to a gene. CDR3 size: 17 residues. The germline V gene has CDR1 SGHDT and CDR2 YYEEEE. CDR3 DNA: TGTGCCAGCAGGTCCGGCAAGGACAGGGCCCTCTCCTACGAGCAGTACTTC. It translates to CASRSGKDRALSYEQYF. The full variable domain, its missing parts supplied by reference TRBV5-6 and TRBJ2-7, is DAGVTQSPTHLIKTRGQQVTLRCSPKSGHDTVSWYQQALGQGPQFIFQYYEEEERQRGNFPDRFSGHQFPNYSSELNVNALLLGDSALYLCASRSGKDRALSYEQYFGPGTRLTVT.

This rearrangement joins TRBV19 to TRBJ1-1; 7 positions agree with TRBD1. The CDR3 has 13 amino acids. Germline CDR1 reads LNHDA; CDR2 reads SQIVND (reference sequence). V lost 5 bases, J lost 4 bases, and 4 bases stayed unmatched. CDR3 nucleotides: TGTGCCAGTAGTGACAGGGTAGGCACTGAAGCTTTCTTT. It translates to CASSDRVGTEAFF.

The rearrangement joins TRBV28 to TRBJ1-3; D call uncertain. Germline values: CDR1 MDHEN, CDR2 SYDVKM. This CDR3 is built from 14 residues. Trimming removed 5 bases at V and 1 base at J, with 9 bases between. CDR3 nucleotide sequence: TGTGCCAGCAGTATACATGATTCTGGAAACACCATATATTTT. Translated, it gives CASSIHDSGNTIYF.

This sequence joins TRBV11-3 and TRBJ2-1; D call uncertain. Germline CDR1 and CDR2: SGHNT and YENEEA. V lost 0 bases and J 2 bases, leaving 8 bases between the germline ends. The CDR3 runs to 15 residues. CDR3 sequence: CASSLDGEAYNEQFF. CDR3 DNA sequence: TGTGCCAGCAGCTTAGATGGCGAGGCCTACAATGAGCAGTTCTTC.

This sequence joins TRBV10-1 and TRBJ2-5; the D gene is possibly TRBD1 (5 bases). CDR1 is WNHNN and CDR2 is SYGVQD in the germline V gene (reference sequence). The CDR3 has 13 residues. Trimming cost V 6 bases and J 2 bases, with 10 bases left between them. The CDR3, as DNA: TGCGCCAGCAGCCGCGGACAACAAGAGACCCAGTACTTC. Encoded protein: CASSRGQQETQYF.

The J gene is TRBJ1-2, the V gene TRBV3-1 (or the pseudogene TRBV3-2), with a possible D match to TRBD1 (5 bases). Germline CDR1 LGHDT, CDR2 YNNKEL (reference sequence). CDR3 size: 14 residues. The germline V and J ends were trimmed by 1 base and 4 bases, with 10 bases remaining between them. CDR3 protein: CASSQGGILYGYTF. The CDR3 DNA is TGTGCCAGCAGCCAAGGGGGGATCCTCTATGGCTACACCTTC.

The V and J genes are TRBV19 and TRBJ2-5; D assignment may be TRBD1 or TRBD2 (7 bases each). The CDR3 extends over 14 amino acids. Trimming pared 6 bases from V and 5 bases from J, leaving 16 bases between. Per the germline V gene, CDR1 is LNHDA and CDR2 is SQIVND (reference sequence). The CDR3 sequence: CASSREGAGETQYF. DNA for the CDR3: TGTGCCAGTAGCAGGGAGGGGGCTGGGGAGACCCAGTACTTC.

The rearrangement uses TRBV7-9 and TRBJ1-1; 10 bases align to TRBD1. The CDR3 length is 14 residues. V dropped 5 bases and J dropped 7; count of bases not matched to a gene: 7. Germline-derived CDR1 and CDR2 are SEHNR and FQNEAQ (reference sequence). CDR3 sequence: CASSMTGGLDEAFF. The CDR3 DNA is TGTGCCAGCAGCATGACAGGGGGCTTGGATGAAGCTTTCTTT.

For the CDR3, the DNA is TGCGCCAGCAGCATGGGACAGGGGGAGGTTGATACGCAGTATTTT. As protein: CASSMGQGEVDTQYF. The V call is TRBV5-1, the J call TRBJ2-3; TRBD1 agrees at 11 bases. The CDR3 runs 15 residues. From germline, CDR1 is SGHRS and CDR2 YFSETQ. The trim removed 4 bases at V and 6 bases at J, leaving 7 bases unmatched.